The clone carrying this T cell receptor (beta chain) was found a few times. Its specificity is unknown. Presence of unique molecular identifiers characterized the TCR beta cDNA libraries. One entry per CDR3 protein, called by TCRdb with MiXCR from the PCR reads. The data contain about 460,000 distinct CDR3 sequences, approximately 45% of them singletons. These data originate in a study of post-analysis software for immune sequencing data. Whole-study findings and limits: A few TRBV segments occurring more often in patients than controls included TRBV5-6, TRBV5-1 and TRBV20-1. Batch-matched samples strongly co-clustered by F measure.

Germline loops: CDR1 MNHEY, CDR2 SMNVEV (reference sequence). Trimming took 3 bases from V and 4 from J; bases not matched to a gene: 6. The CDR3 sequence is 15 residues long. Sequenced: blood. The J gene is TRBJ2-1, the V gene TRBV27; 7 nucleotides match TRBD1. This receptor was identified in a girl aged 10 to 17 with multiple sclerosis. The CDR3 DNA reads TGTGCCAGCAGTTTTGGGACAGAGCCTTACAATGAGCAGTTCTTC. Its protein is CASSFGTEPYNEQFF.